Sequencing of this TCR beta chain was carried out in a study of radiotherapy plus CTLA-4 blockade in lung cancer. Regarding this clone: The antigen is undetermined.

The assay was immunoSEQ multiplex PCR, and TCRdb's table has in-frame clones only and misses some. Of some 60,000 clones listed, around 79% are singletons. Notes on the study in general: Reports state that early shifts in blood T cell clones, with interferon-beta, best predicted response.

This specimen was peripheral blood, taken from a patient treated with radiotherapy plus ipilimumab. The receptor was derived from a human donor with non-small cell lung cancer who had a complete response to radiotherapy plus ipilimumab.

Written as DNA, the CDR3 is TGTGCCAGCACCAAGACAGGGGGGAAGACTGAAGCTTTCTTT. It encodes CASTKTGGKTEAFF. The chain has TRBV5-4 and TRBJ1-1; 9 bases align to TRBD1. Trimming cost V 6 bases and J 5 bases; bases outside gene matches: 8. The CDR3 covers 14 residues. Germline V CDR1 and CDR2: SGHNT, YYREEE (reference sequence).